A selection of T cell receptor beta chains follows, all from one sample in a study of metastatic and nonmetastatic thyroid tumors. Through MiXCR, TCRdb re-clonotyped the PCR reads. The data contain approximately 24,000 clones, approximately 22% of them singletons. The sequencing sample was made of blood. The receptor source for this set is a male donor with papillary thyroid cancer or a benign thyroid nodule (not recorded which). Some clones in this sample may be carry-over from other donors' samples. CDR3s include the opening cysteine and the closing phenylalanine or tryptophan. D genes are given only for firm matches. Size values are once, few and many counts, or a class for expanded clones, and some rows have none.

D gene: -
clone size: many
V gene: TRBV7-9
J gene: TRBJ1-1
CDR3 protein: CASSLGNLNTEAFF
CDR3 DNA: TGTGCCAGCAGCTTAGGGAACCTGAACACTGAAGCTTTCTTT

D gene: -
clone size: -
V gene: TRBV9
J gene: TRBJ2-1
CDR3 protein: CARSVDRRSSYNEQFF
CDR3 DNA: TGTGCCAGGAGTGTAGACAGGCGGAGCTCCTACAATGAGCAGTTCTTC

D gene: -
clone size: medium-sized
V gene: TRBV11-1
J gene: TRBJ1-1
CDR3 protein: CASSLYSSGSTEAFF
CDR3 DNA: TGTGCCAGCAGCTTATATAGCTCGGGCTCCACTGAAGCTTTCTTT

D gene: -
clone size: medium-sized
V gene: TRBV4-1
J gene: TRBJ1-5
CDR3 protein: CASSQAYAGQPQHF
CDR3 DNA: TGCGCCAGCAGCCAAGCATACGCGGGTCAGCCCCAGCATTTT

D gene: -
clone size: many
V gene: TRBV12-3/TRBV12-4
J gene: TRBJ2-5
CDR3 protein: CASSLALGQEQETQYF
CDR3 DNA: TGTGCCAGCAGTTTAGCGTTGGGCCAGGAGCAAGAGACCCAGTACTTC

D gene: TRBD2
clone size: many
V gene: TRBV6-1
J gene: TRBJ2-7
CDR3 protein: CASSPPHSGPGPEQYF
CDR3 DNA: TGTGCCAGCAGTCCCCCTCATAGCGGGCCTGGCCCCGAGCAGTACTTC

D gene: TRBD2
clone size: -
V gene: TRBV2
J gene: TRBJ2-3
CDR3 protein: CASSGPRLAGGCTDTQYF
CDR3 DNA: TGTGCCAGCAGTGGGCCGCGGTTAGCGGGAGGATGTACAGATACGCAGTATTTT

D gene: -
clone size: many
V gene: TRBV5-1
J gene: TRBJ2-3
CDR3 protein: CASSLRTVGVQDTQYF
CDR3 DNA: TGCGCCAGCAGCCTCCGGACAGTCGGAGTCCAAGATACGCAGTATTTT

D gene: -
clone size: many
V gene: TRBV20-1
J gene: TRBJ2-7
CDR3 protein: CSARESLYEQYF
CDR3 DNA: TGCAGTGCTAGAGAATCGCTCTACGAGCAGTACTTC

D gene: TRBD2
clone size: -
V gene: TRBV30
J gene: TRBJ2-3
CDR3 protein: CAWSDGGRAEDTQYF
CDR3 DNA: TGTGCCTGGAGTGACGGGGGGAGGGCCGAAGATACGCAGTATTTT

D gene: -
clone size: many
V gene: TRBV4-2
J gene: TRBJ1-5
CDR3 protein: CASSQEGGYGNQPQHF
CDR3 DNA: TGTGCCAGCAGCCAAGAAGGGGGTTACGGCAATCAGCCCCAGCATTTT

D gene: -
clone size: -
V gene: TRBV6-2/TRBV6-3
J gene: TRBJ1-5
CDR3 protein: CASIRPATRESLNINQPQHF
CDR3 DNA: TGTGCCAGCATTCGACCCGCGACCAGGGAATCACTCAATATTAATCAGCCCCAGCATTTT

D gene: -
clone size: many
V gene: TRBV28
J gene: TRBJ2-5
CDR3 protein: CASSTYRASETQYF
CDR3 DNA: TGTGCCAGCAGTACATACAGGGCCTCGGAGACCCAGTACTTC

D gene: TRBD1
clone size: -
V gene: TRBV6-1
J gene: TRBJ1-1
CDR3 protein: CASIPLWTGITEAFF
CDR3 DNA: TGTGCCAGCATTCCGTTATGGACAGGGATCACTGAAGCTTTCTTT

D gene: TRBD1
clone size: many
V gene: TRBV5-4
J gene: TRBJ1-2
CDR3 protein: CASSFTVRDRLNYGYTF
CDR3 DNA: TGTGCCAGCAGCTTTACAGTTCGGGACAGACTTAACTATGGCTACACCTTC

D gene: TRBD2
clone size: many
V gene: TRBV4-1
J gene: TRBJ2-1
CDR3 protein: CASSRGLAGGRDEQFF
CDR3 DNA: TGCGCCAGCAGCCGAGGACTAGCGGGAGGGAGGGATGAGCAGTTCTTC

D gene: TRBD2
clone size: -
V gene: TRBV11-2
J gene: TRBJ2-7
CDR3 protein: CACSWTATSGGREQYF
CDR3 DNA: TGTGCCTGCAGCTGGACCGCCACTAGCGGGGGGCGAGAGCAGTACTTC

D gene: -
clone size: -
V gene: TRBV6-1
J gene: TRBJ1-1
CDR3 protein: CASSEWNTEAFF
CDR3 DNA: TGTGCCAGCAGTGAGTGGAACACTGAAGCTTTCTTC

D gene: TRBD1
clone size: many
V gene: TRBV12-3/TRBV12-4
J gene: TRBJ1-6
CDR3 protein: CASSRDRGYNSPLHF
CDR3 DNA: TGTGCCAGCAGTCGGGACAGGGGCTATAATTCACCCCTCCACTTT

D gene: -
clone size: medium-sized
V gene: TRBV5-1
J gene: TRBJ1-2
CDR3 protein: CASSLEGGGGYTF
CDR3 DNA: TGCGCCAGCAGCTTGGAGGGCGGGGGCGGCTACACCTTC

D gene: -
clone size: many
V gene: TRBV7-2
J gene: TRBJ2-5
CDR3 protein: CASSLALGAEETQYF
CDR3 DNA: TGTGCCAGCAGCTTAGCGCTGGGAGCGGAAGAGACCCAGTACTTC

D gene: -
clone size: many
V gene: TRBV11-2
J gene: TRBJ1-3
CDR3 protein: CASSLSGGGASGNTIYF
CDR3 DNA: TGTGCCAGCAGCTTGAGTGGTGGAGGGGCGTCTGGAAACACCATATATTTT

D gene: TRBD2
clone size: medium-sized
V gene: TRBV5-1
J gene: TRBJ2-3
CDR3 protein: CASSLRGLAGRDTDTQYF
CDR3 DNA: TGCGCCAGCAGCTTGAGGGGGCTAGCGGGAAGGGATACAGATACGCAGTATTTT

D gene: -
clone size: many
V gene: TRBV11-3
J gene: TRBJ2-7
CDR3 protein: CASSLGGNGDFEQYF
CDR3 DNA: TGTGCCAGCAGCTTAGGAGGCAACGGGGACTTCGAGCAGTACTTC

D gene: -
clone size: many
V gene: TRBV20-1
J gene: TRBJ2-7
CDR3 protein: CSAPGGGQGQYEQYF
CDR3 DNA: TGCAGTGCTCCGGGGGGTGGACAGGGACAGTACGAGCAGTACTTC

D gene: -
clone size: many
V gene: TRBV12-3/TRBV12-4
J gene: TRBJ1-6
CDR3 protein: CATEGEGLNNSPLHF
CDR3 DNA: TGTGCCACCGAAGGGGAGGGGTTGAATAATTCACCCCTCCACTTT

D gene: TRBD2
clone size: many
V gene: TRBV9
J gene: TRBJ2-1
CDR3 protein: CASSVEASGYEQFF
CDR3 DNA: TGTGCCAGCAGCGTAGAAGCTAGCGGGTATGAGCAGTTCTTC

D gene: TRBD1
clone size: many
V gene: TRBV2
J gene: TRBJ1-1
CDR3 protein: CASSPGQGAAEAFF
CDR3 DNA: TGTGCCAGCAGCCCCGGACAGGGGGCCGCTGAAGCTTTCTTT

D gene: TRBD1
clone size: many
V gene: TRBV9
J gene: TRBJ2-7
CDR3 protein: CASSEFSTGTGGEQYF
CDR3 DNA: TGTGCCAGCAGCGAATTTAGTACCGGGACAGGGGGCGAGCAGTACTTC

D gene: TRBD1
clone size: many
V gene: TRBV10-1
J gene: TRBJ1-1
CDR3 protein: CASNPDRGWTEAFF
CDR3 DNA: TGCGCCAGCAACCCGGACAGGGGCTGGACTGAAGCTTTCTTT

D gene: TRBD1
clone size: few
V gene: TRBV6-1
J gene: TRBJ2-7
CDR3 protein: CASSGGQGASYGHYF
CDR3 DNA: TGTGCCAGCAGTGGAGGACAGGGGGCCTCCTACGGGCATTACTTC

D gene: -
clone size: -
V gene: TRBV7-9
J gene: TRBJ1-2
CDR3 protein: CASSADFLNYGYTF
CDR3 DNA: TGTGCCAGCAGCGCAGACTTTCTGAACTATGGCTACACCTTC

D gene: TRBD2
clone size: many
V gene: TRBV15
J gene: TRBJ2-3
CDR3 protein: CATSRARGLDGTDTQYF
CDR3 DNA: TGTGCCACCAGCAGAGCACGGGGACTAGACGGCACAGATACGCAGTATTTT

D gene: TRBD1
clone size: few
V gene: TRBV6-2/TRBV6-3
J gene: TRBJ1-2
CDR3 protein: CASSQQGADTSNYGYTF
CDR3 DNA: TGTGCCAGCAGTCAACAGGGGGCCGATACTTCTAACTATGGCTACACCTTC

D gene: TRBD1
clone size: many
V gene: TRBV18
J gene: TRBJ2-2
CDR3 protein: CASSTGTGGTGELFF
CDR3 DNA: TGTGCCAGCTCAACAGGGACAGGGGGAACCGGGGAGCTGTTTTTT

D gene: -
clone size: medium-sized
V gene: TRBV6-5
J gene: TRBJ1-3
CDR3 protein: CASSYTWTATSGNTIYF
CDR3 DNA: TGTGCCAGCAGTTACACCTGGACAGCTACGAGTGGAAACACCATATATTTT

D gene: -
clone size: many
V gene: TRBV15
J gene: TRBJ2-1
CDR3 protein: CATSRDRGREQFF
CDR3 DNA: TGTGCCACCAGCAGAGATCGAGGGCGGGAGCAGTTCTTC

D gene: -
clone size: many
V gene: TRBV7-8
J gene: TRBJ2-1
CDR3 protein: CASSFGGNYNEQFF
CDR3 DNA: TGTGCCAGCAGCTTTGGCGGGAACTACAATGAGCAGTTCTTC

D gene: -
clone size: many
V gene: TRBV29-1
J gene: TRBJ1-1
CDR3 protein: CSVEEGTNTEAFF
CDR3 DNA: TGCAGCGTTGAAGAAGGGACAAACACTGAAGCTTTCTTT

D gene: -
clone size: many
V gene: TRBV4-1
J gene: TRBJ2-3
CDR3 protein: CASSQALGGPDTQYF
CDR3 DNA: TGCGCCAGCAGCCAAGCATTAGGGGGGCCAGATACGCAGTATTTT

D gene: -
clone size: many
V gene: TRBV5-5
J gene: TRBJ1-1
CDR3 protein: CASSLNREAFF
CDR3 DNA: TGTGCCAGCAGCTTGAACAGGGAAGCTTTCTTT

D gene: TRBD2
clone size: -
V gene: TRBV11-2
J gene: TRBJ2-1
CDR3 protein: CASSPMTSGIHNEQFF
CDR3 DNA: TGTGCCAGCAGCCCCATGACTAGCGGGATACACAATGAGCAGTTCTTC

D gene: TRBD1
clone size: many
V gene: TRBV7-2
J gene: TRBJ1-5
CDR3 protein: CASSSGQATPQHF
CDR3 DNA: TGTGCCAGCAGCTCAGGACAGGCGACGCCCCAGCATTTT

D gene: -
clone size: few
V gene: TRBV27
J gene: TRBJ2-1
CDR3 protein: CASSVGLTHNEQFF
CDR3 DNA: TGTGCCAGCAGTGTAGGACTGACCCACAATGAGCAGTTCTTC

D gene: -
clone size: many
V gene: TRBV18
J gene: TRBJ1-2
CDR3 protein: CASSQGSNYGYTF
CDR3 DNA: TGTGCCAGCTCACAGGGCTCGAACTATGGCTACACCTTC

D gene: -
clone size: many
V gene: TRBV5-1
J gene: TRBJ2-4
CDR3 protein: CASSLGDMGVAYF
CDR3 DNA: TGCGCCAGCAGCTTGGGAGACATGGGGGTAGCGTACTTC

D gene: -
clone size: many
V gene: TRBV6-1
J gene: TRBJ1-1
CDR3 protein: CASTKGYLNTEAFF
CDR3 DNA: TGTGCCAGCACCAAAGGGTATCTTAACACTGAAGCTTTCTTT

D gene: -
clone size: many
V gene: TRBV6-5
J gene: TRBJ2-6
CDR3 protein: CASSYSLVSGANVLTF
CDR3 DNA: TGTGCCAGCAGTTACTCGCTCGTCTCTGGGGCCAACGTCCTGACTTTC

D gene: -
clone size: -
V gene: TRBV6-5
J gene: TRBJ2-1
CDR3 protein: CASIRDYRGPSYNEQFF
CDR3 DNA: TGTGCCAGCATCAGGGACTATCGGGGGCCCTCCTACAATGAGCAGTTCTTC